This note documents a single T cell receptor beta chain sequence. The data stem from a study of cytomegalovirus exposure and HLA in healthy donors. This CDR3 has 16 residues. V was pared by 7 bases and J by 1 base, with 6 bases of the junction left unmatched. From germline, CDR1 is SGHRS and CDR2 YFSETQ. Both 60 Vbeta primers and 13 Jbeta primers went into the PCR. Sequenced by immunoSEQ multiplex PCR; TCRdb stores in-frame clones only, minus some. This sample has approximately 150,000 clones, with 72% found just once. The clonotype comes from a man aged 40-49 years in good health and CMV-seronegative. Sequencing used PBMCs. V and J are TRBV5-1 and TRBJ2-3; 13 nucleotides line up with TRBD2. The DNA for the CDR3 is TGCGCCAGCGGAGCCGGGACTAGCGGGGGCACAGATACGCAGTATTTT. This translates into CASGAGTSGGTDTQYF.